These 8 T cell receptor beta chains came from one sample sequenced in a study of T-cell memory formation after mild COVID-19. TCRdb reprocessed the 5' RACE reads with MiXCR, giving one entry per CDR3 protein. The sample yields about 340,000 distinct CDR3 sequences, roughly 13% seen once. Sequencing input: PBMCs or a T cell subset sorted from them (not recorded which). The source of these receptors is a man between 18 and 35 years old who had mild COVID-19 (a few samples of this study predate the infection). Cell type and time point are not known.

This chain connects TRBV20-1 to TRBJ2-7; 7 nucleotides match TRBD1. The CDR3 loop spans 13 amino acids. Germline assignment: CDR1 DFQATT and CDR2 SNEGSKA (reference sequence). The V segment lost 5 bases and the J segment 3 bases; nucleotides outside the gene matches: 7. The CDR3 nucleotides are TGCAGTGCTGGCGAGGGGGCTGTCTACGAGCAGTACTTC. Protein: CSAGEGAVYEQYF.

A few counts support this clonotype. The chain carries TRBV5-1 and TRBJ2-3; 9 positions match TRBD2. Germline values: CDR1 SGHRS, CDR2 YFSETQ. V gave up 4 bases and J gave up 6 bases; unmatched junction bases: 9. The CDR3 runs to 15 residues. DNA for the CDR3: TGCGCCAGCAGCAAGATGACTAGCGGAGGGGATACGCAGTATTTT. Protein product: CASSKMTSGGDTQYF.

This clonotype was detected many times. This rearrangement joins TRBV10-3 to TRBJ1-6; no definite D call. Germline-derived CDR1 and CDR2 are ENHRY and SYGVKD. Trimming took 6 bases from V and 6 from J, leaving 6 bases between them. The CDR3 is 12 amino acids. The CDR3: CAISAANSPLHF. The CDR3 nucleotides are TGTGCCATCAGCGCCGCTAATTCACCCCTCCACTTT.

This chain connects TRBV4-2 to TRBJ2-1; possibly TRBD2 for D (5 bases). Germline V gene data show CDR1 as LGHNA and CDR2 as YNFKEQ. Trimming stripped 0 bases from V and 4 bases from J, with 16 bases between. The length of the CDR3 is 17 residues. The CDR3 DNA reads TGTGCCAGCAGCCAAGAATCTCCGGGGTCGGGTTACAATGAGCAGTTCTTC. It encodes CASSQESPGSGYNEQFF.

This clonotype was recorded a few times. The chain joins TRBV6-5 to TRBJ1-5, with D possibly being TRBD1 (6 bases). The CDR3 is made up of 17 amino acids. V lost 6 bases and J 0 bases, leaving 18 bases between the germline ends. Germline CDR1 and CDR2: MNHEY and SVGAGI. The CDR3 is CASSRLRTVNSNQPQHF. Written as DNA, the CDR3 is TGTGCCAGCAGCCGCCTCCGGACAGTGAATAGCAATCAGCCCCAGCATTTT.

The sample holds many counts of this clonotype. CDR3 nucleotide sequence: TGTGCCAGCAGCTTAGGTGTTAGCGGGGGGGGCACAGATACGCAGTATTTT. Residues: CASSLGVSGGGTDTQYF. V and J are TRBV7-2 and TRBJ2-3; 11 bases fit TRBD2. Germline V CDR1 and CDR2: SGHTA, FQGNSA. V shed 1 base and J 1 base; nucleotides not matched to a gene: 4. CDR3 length equals 17 residues.

This clonotype was seen more than once but under ten times. The chain uses TRBV7-3 and TRBJ2-3; the match to TRBD1 covers 8 bases. Unmatched junction bases numbered 6, after V lost 0 bases and J lost 7 bases. The length of the CDR3 is 15 residues. Germline V CDR1 and CDR2: SGHTA, FQGTGA. DNA of the CDR3: TGTGCCAGCAGCTTAACGACAGGGGTTGGATATACGCAGTATTTT. Amino acids: CASSLTTGVGYTQYF.

The gene calls are TRBV5-1 and TRBJ2-7, with D unclear. The CDR3 has 14 amino acids. The V gene's germline CDR1 is SGHRS and CDR2 YFSETQ. V dropped 0 bases and J dropped 3 bases, with 10 bases sitting between them. The CDR3 nucleotides are TGCGCCAGCAGCTTGGAAGGCAGATACTACGAGCAGTACGTC. Its translation is CASSLEGRYYEQYV.